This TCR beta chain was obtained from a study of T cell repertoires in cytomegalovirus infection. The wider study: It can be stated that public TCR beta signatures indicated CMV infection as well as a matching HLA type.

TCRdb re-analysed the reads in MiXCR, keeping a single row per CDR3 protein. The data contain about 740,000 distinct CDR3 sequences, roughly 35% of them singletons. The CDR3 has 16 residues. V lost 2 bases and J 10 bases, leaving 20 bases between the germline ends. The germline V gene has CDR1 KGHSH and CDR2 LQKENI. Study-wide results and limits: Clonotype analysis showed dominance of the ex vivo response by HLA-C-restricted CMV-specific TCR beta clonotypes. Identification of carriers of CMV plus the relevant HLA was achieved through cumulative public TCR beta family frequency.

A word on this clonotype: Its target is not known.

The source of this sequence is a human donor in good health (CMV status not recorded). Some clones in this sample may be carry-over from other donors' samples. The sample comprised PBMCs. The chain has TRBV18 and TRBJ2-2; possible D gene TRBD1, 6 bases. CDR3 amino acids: CASSPNLQGAQAELFF. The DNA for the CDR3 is TGTGCCAGCTCACCAAACCTACAGGGAGCCCAGGCGGAGCTGTTTTTT.